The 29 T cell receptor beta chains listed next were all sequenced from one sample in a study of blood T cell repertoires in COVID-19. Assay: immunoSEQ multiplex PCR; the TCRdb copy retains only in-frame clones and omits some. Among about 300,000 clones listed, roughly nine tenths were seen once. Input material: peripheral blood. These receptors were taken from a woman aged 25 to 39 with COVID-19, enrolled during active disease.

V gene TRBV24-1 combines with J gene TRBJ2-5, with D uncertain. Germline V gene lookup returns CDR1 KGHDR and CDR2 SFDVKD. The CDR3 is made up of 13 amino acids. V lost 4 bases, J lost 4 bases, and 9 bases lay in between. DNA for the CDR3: TGTGCCACCAGTGACTGGAGAGGAGAGACCCAGTACTTC. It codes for CATSDWRGETQYF.

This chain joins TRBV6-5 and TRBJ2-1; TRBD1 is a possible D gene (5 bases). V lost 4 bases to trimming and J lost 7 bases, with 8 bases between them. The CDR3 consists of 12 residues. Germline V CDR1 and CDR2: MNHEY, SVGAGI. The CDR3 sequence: CASSWQGNEQFF. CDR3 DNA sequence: TGTGCCAGCAGTTGGCAGGGAAATGAGCAGTTCTTC.

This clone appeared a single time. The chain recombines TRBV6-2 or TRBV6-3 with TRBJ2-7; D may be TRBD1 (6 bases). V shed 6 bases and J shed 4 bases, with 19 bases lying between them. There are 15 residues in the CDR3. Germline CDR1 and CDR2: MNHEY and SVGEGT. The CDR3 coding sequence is TGTGCCAGCAGCCGTCCGGGCAGGGGCATTTACGAGCAGTACTTC. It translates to CASSRPGRGIYEQYF.

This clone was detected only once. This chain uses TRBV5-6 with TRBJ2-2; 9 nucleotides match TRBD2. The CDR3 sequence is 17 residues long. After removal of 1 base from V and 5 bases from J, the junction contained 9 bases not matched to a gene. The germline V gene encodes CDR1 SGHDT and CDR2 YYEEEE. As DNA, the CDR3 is TGTGCCAGCAGCTTGTATAGTAGCGGGGGATTGACCGGGGAGCTGTTTTTT. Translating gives CASSLYSSGGLTGELFF.

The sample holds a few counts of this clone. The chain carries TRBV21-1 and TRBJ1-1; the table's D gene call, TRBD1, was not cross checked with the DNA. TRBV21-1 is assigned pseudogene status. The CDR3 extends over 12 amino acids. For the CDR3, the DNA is TGTGCCAGCCGCCACAGGAACACTGAAGCTTTCTTT. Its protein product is CASRHRNTEAFF.

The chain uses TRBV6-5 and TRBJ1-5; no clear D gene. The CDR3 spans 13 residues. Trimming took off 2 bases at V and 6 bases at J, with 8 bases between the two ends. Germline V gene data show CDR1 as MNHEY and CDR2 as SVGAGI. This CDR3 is CASSYAQRQPQHF. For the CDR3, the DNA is TGTGCCAGCAGTTACGCCCAGCGTCAGCCCCAGCATTTT.

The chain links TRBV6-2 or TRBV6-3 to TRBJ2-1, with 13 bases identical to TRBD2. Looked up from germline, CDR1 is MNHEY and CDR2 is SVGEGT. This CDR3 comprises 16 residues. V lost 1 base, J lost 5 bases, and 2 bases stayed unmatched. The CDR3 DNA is TGTGCCAGCAGTTACTTAGGACTAGCGGGGGACAATGAGCAGTTCTTC. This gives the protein CASSYLGLAGDNEQFF.

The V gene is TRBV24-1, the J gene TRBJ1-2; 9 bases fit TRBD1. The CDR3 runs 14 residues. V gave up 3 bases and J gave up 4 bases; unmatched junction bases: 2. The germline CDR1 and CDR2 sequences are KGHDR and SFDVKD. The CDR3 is CATSDRGQGYGYTF. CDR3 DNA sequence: TGTGCCACCAGTGATCGGGGACAGGGCTATGGCTACACCTTC.

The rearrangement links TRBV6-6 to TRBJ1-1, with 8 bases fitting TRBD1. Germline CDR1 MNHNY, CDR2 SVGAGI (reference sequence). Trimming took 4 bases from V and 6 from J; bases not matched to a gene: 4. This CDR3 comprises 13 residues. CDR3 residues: CASSSPTGAEAFF. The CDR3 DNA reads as TGTGCCAGCAGTTCTCCGACAGGGGCTGAAGCTTTCTTT.

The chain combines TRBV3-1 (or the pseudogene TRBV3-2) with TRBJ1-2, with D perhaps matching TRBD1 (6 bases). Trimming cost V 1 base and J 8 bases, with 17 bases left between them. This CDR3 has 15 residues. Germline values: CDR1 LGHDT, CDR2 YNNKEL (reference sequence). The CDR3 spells CASSQGPRTAWGYTF. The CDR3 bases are TGTGCCAGCAGCCAAGGCCCACGGACAGCCTGGGGCTACACCTTC.

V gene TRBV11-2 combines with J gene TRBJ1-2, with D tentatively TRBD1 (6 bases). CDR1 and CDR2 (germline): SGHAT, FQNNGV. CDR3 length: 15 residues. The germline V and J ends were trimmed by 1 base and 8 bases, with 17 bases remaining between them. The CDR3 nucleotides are TGTGCCAGCAGCTTAGCCCCCCAGGGGCAGATCGGCTACACCTTC. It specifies CASSLAPQGQIGYTF.

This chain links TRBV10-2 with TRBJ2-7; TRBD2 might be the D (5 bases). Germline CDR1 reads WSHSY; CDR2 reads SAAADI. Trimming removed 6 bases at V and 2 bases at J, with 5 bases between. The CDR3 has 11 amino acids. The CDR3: CASRGAYEQYV. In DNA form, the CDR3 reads TGCGCCAGCAGGGGAGCCTACGAGCAGTACGTC.

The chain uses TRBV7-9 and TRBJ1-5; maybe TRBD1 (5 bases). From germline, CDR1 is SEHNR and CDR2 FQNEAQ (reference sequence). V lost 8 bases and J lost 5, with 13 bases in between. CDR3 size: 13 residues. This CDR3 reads CASGQESDQPQHF. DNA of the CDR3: TGTGCCAGCGGACAAGAATCCGATCAGCCCCAGCATTTT.

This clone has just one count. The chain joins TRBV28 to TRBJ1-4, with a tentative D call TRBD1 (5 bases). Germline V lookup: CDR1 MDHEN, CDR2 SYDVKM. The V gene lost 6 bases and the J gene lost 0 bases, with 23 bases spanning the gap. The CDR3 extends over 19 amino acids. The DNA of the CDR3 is TGTGCCAGCAGGACCCAAGCGGGGCAGGGACTTGCAACTAATGAAAAACTGTTTTTT. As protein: CASRTQAGQGLATNEKLFF.

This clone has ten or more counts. The CDR3 nucleotides are TGTGCCAGCAGTCTTCGGACAGGGGAGGGTGGCTACACCTTC. As protein: CASSLRTGEGGYTF. This chain uses TRBV27 with TRBJ1-2; 9 nucleotides line up with TRBD1. Germline loops: CDR1 MNHEY, CDR2 SMNVEV (reference sequence). The V gene end was trimmed by 5 bases and the J gene end by 7 bases; junction bases not matched to a gene: 8. The CDR3 is 14 residues long.

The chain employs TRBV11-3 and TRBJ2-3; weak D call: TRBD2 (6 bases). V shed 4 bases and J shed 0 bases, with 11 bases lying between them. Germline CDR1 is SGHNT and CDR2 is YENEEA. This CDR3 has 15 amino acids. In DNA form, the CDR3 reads TGTGCCAGCAGCTCGCGGGGCCCTAGCACAGATACGCAGTATTTT. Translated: CASSSRGPSTDTQYF.

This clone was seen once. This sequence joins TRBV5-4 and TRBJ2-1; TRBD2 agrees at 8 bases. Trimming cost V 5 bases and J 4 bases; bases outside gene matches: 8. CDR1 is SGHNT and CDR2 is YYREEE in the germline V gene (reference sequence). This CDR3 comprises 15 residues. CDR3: CASRTAGAGYNEQFF. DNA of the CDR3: TGTGCCAGCAGAACAGCGGGGGCCGGATACAATGAGCAGTTCTTC.

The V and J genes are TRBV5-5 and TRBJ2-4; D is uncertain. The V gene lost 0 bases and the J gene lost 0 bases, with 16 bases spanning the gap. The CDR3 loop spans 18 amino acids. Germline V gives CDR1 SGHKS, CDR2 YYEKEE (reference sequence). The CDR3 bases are TGTGCCAGCAGCTTGGGTGAGGTCCTCGGTATAGCCAAAAACATTCAGTACTTC. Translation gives CASSLGEVLGIAKNIQYF.

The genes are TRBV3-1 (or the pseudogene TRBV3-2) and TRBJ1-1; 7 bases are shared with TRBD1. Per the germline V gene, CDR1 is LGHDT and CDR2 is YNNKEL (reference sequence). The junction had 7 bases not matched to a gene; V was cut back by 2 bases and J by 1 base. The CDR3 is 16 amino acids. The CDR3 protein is CASSQTTGARNTEAFF. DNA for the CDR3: TGTGCCAGCAGCCAAACCACAGGGGCCCGGAACACTGAAGCTTTCTTT.

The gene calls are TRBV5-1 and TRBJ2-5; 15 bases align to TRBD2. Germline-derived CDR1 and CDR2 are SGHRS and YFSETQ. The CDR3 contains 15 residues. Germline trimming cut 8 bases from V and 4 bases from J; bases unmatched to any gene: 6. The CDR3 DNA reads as TGCGCCAGGAGGGGACTAGCGGGGGGTGGAGAGACCCAGTACTTC. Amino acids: CARRGLAGGGETQYF.

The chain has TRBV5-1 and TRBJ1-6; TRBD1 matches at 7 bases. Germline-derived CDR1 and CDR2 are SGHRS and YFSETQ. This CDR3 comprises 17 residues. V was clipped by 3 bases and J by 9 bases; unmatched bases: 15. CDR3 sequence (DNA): TGCGCCAGCAGCTGGTCTGAGGGGGCAAATACGATTTCACCCCTCCACTTT. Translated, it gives CASSWSEGANTISPLHF.

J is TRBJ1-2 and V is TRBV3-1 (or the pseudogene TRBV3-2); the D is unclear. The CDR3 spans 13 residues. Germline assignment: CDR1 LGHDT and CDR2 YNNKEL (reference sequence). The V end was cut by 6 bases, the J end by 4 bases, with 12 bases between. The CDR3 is CASSPNTLYGYTF. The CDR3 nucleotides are TGTGCCAGCAGTCCAAACACGCTCTATGGCTACACCTTC.

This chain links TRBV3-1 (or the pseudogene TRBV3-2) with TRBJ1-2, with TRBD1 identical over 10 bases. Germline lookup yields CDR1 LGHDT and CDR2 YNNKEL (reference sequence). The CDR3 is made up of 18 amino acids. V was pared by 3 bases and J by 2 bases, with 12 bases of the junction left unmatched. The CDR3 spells CASSHQLDRGHGNYGYTF. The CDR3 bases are TGTGCCAGCAGCCACCAACTCGACAGGGGGCATGGAAACTATGGCTACACCTTC.

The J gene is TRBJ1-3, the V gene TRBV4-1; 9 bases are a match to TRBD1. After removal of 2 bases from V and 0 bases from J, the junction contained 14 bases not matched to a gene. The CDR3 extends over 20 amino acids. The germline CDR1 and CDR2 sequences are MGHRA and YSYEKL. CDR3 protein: CASSQYRPGQGLNSGNTIYF. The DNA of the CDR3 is TGCGCCAGCAGCCAATATCGACCGGGACAGGGCTTGAACTCTGGAAACACCATATATTTT.

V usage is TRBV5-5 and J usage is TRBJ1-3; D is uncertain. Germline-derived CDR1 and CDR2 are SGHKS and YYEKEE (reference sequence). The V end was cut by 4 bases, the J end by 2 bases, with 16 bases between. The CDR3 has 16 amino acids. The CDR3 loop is CASSHFAQITGNTIYF. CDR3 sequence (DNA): TGTGCCAGCAGCCACTTTGCACAGATAACTGGAAACACCATATATTTT.

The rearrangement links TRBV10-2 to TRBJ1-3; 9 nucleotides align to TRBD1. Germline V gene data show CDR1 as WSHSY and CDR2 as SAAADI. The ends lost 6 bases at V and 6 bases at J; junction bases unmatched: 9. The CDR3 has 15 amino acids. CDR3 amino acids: CASRGDREYENTIYF. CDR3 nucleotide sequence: TGCGCCAGCAGGGGGGACAGGGAATATGAAAACACCATATATTTT.

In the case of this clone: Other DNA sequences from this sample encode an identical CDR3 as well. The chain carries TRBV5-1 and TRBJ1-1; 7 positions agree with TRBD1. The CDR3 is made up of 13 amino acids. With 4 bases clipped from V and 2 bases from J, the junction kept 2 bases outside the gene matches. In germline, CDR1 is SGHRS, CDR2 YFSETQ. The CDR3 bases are TGCGCCAGCAGCAGACAGGGAAACACTGAAGCTTTCTTT. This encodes CASSRQGNTEAFF.

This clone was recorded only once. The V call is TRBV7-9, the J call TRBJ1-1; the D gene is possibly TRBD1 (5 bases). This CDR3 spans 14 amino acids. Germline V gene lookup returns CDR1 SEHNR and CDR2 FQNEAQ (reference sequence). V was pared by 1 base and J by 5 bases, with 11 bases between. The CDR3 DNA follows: TGTGCCAGCAGCTTAGTGCAGGGAAGAACTGAAGCTTTCTTT. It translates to CASSLVQGRTEAFF.

The CDR3: CASSAGSEQYV. The DNA of the CDR3 is TGTGCCAGCAGTGCCGGGAGCGAGCAGTACGTC. The V call is TRBV12-3 or TRBV12-4, the J call TRBJ2-7; maybe TRBD2 (6 bases). V dropped 5 bases and J dropped 6 bases, with 8 bases sitting between them. There are 11 residues in the CDR3.